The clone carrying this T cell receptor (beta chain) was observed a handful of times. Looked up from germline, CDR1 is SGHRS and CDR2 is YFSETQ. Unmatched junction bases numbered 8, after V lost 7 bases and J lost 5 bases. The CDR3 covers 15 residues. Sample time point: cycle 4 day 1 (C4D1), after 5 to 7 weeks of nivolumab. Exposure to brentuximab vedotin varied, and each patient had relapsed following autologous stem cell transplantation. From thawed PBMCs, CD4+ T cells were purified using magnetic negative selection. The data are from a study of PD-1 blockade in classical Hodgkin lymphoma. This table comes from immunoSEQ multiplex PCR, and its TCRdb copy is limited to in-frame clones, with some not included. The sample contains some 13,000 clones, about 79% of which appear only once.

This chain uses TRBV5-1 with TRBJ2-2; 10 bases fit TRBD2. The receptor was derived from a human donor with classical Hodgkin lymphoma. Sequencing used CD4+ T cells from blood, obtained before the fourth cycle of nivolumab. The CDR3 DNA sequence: TGCGCCAGCGGCGGGACTAGCGTCGATACCGGGGAGCTGTTTTTT. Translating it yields CASGGTSVDTGELFF.